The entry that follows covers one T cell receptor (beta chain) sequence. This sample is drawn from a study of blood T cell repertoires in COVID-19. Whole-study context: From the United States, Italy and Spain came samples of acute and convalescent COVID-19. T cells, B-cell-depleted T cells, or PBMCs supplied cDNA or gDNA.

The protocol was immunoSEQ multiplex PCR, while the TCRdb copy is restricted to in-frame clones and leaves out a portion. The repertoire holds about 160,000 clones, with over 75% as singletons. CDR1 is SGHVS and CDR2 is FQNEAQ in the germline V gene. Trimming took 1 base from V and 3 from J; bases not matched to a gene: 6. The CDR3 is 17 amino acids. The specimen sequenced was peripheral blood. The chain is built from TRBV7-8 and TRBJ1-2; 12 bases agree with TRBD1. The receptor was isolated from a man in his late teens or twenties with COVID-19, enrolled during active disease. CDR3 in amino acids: CASSLGTGTGGDYGYTF. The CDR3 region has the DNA TGTGCCAGCAGCTTAGGTACCGGGACAGGGGGCGACTATGGCTACACCTTC.